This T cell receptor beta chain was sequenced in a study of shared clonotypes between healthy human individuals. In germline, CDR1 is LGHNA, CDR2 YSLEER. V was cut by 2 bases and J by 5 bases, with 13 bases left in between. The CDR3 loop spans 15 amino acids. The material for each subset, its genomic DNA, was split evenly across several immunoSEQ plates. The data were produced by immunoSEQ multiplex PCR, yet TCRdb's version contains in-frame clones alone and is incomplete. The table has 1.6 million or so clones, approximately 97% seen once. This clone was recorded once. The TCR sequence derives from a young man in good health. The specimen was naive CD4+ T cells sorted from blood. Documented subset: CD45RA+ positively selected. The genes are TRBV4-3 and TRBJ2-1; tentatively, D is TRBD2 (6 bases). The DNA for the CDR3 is TGCGCCAGCAGCCAATCACGGGGCGGGGACAATGAGCAGTTCTTC. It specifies CASSQSRGGDNEQFF.